One sample yielded the 17 T cell receptor beta chains listed below, sequenced in a study of human T cells and chemical hapten exposure. MiXCR, applied by TCRdb to the RACE reads, yields one record per CDR3 protein. This repertoire shows roughly 49,000 distinct CDR3 sequences, roughly 4.5% found once; its top ten account for 1.5% to 2%. Time point denoted: healthy volunteer bleed at 2 weeks. The template was total RNA from unfractionated whole blood. The sample taken for sequencing was whole blood. The source of these receptors is a female donor in good health. Some clones in this sample may be carry-over from other donors' samples.

The chain is built from TRBV12-3 or TRBV12-4 and TRBJ2-7; 7 bases fit TRBD1. The CDR3 contains 14 residues. The J segment lost 3 bases and the V segment lost 6 bases, leaving 8 bases of the junction unmatched. The CDR3: CASRVDRASYEQYF. CDR3 DNA: TGTGCCAGCAGGGTTGACAGGGCTAGCTACGAGCAGTACTTC.

Details on this clonotype: A much larger clone is a single base away; this may be a read error. V gene TRBV12-3 or TRBV12-4 combines with J gene TRBJ1-3; D call uncertain. The CDR3 covers 14 residues. The CDR3 coding sequence is TGTGCCAGCAGCGTCGTAGCCTCTCGAAACACCATATATTTT. It yields the protein CASSVVASRNTIYF.

This clonotype was recorded at least ten times. The chain recombines TRBV7-9 with TRBJ1-1, with D possibly matching TRBD1 (5 bases). Germline assignment: CDR1 SEHNR and CDR2 FQNEAQ (reference sequence). V was trimmed by 8 bases and J by 4 bases, leaving 11 bases between them. The CDR3 consists of 12 residues. The CDR3, as DNA: TGTGCCAGCCTGAGCCAGGGCACTGAAGCTTTCTTT. Translating it yields CASLSQGTEAFF.

In its sample, this clonotype was seen a few times. This rearrangement joins TRBV13 to TRBJ1-2; D unresolved. V was pared by 0 bases and J by 2 bases, with 7 bases between. Germline assignment: CDR1 PRHDT and CDR2 FYEKMQ (reference sequence). This CDR3 spans 14 amino acids. The CDR3 bases are TGTGCCAGCAGCTTAGGCAGAGGGAACTATGGCTACACCTTC. The encoded protein is CASSLGRGNYGYTF.

Concerning this clonotype: Just one base apart from a much larger clone, this may be a read error. V gene TRBV19 combines with J gene TRBJ2-7; D perhaps matches TRBD1 (5 bases). Germline V gene sequence: CDR1 LNHDA, CDR2 SQIVND (reference sequence). The CDR3 has 13 amino acids. The DNA of the CDR3 is TGTGCCAGTAGTAGTGCGGAATGGGGCGAGCAGTGCTTC. This translates into CASSSAEWGEQCF.

At least ten counts were recorded for this clonotype. The rearrangement links TRBV20-1 to TRBJ2-3, with 9 bases fitting TRBD2. The CDR3 runs to 15 residues. Germline V gives CDR1 DFQATT, CDR2 SNEGSKA (reference sequence). After removal of 0 bases from V and 2 bases from J, the junction contained 3 bases not matched to a gene. In nucleotides, the CDR3 is TGCAGTGCTAGAGATCAGCGGGGGGCCACAGATACGCAGTATTTT. This codes for CSARDQRGATDTQYF.

This clonotype came up many times. This sequence joins TRBV27 and TRBJ2-7; 7 bases fit TRBD1. Germline V CDR1 and CDR2: MNHEY, SMNVEV (reference sequence). CDR3 size: 15 residues. V was pared by 6 bases and J by 2 bases, with 10 bases of the junction left unmatched. The chain's CDR3 is CASRNIGQDAYEQYF. The CDR3 region has the DNA TGTGCCAGCAGGAATATTGGACAGGACGCCTACGAGCAGTACTTC.

The genes are TRBV20-1 and TRBJ1-4; D unresolved. Germline CDR1 reads DFQATT; CDR2 reads SNEGSKA (reference sequence). Trimming left V 8 bases short and J 0 bases short, with 7 bases between. The CDR3 runs 12 residues. Written as DNA, the CDR3 is TGCAGTATCACTCCAACTAATGAAAAACTGTTTTTT. It is translated as CSITPTNEKLFF.

V gene TRBV6-4 combines with J gene TRBJ2-3, with D possibly being TRBD1 (6 bases). The V end was cut by 4 bases, the J end by 3 bases, with 11 bases between. The length of the CDR3 is 14 residues. CDR1 is MRHNA, CDR2 SNTAGT, per germline. The CDR3 region has the DNA TGTGCCAGCAGTGTGACAGGTTATACAGATACGCAGTATTTT. Its translation: CASSVTGYTDTQYF.

In its sample, this clonotype was seen many times. The gene calls are TRBV5-1 and TRBJ2-7; D tentatively reads TRBD1 or TRBD2 (5 bases each). Germline V gene sequence: CDR1 SGHRS, CDR2 YFSETQ. The CDR3 has 13 amino acids. V dropped 0 bases and J dropped 6 bases, with 10 bases sitting between them. CDR3 in amino acids: CASSLDGTAEQYF. For the CDR3, the DNA is TGCGCCAGCAGCTTGGACGGGACGGCCGAGCAGTACTTC.

This clonotype appeared many times. The J gene is TRBJ2-3, the V gene TRBV4-2; 8 nucleotides agree with TRBD2. The CDR3 loop spans 15 amino acids. CDR1 and CDR2 (germline): LGHNA, YNFKEQ. Trimming cost V 6 bases and J 4 bases; bases outside gene matches: 9. CDR3 sequence (DNA): TGTGCCAGCAGTTTTTCGGGGGGGCCAGCAGATACGCAGTATTTT. Encoded protein: CASSFSGGPADTQYF.

This clonotype was counted at least ten times. The chain recombines TRBV4-3 with TRBJ1-1; 9 bases line up with TRBD1. The length of the CDR3 is 16 residues. The V segment lost 0 bases and the J segment 11 bases; nucleotides outside the gene matches: 13. Per the germline V gene, CDR1 is LGHNA and CDR2 is YSLEER. The CDR3 bases are TGCGCCAGCAGCCAAGATCTTCTAGGACAGGGGCTTGAGGCTTTCTTT. Encoded protein: CASSQDLLGQGLEAFF.

This clonotype was seen ten or more times. In DNA form, the CDR3 reads TGTGCCAGCAGTTACATCATATACGAGCAGTACTTC. This codes for CASSYIIYEQYF. The rearrangement joins TRBV6-2 or TRBV6-3 to TRBJ2-7; no reliable D call. Trimming took off 2 bases at V and 4 bases at J, with 6 bases between the two ends. Looked up from germline, CDR1 is MNHEY and CDR2 is SVGEGT. This CDR3 has 12 residues.

The chain uses TRBV7-9 and TRBJ2-6, with D uncertain. Germline V lookup: CDR1 SEHNR, CDR2 FQNEAQ (reference sequence). The CDR3 loop spans 16 amino acids. Trimming removed 5 bases at V and 0 bases at J, with 11 bases between. CDR3 sequence: CASSPVAFSGANVLTF. CDR3 sequence (DNA): TGTGCCAGCAGCCCAGTGGCTTTCTCTGGGGCCAACGTCCTGACTTTC.

This clonotype was counted at least ten times. The rearrangement uses TRBV7-6 and TRBJ2-5; weak D call: TRBD1 (7 bases). The V gene lost 2 bases and the J gene lost 4 bases, with 11 bases spanning the gap. The CDR3 runs 14 residues. Per the germline V gene, CDR1 is SGHVS and CDR2 is FNYEAQ. The CDR3 region is CASSLNRGGETQYF. For the CDR3, the DNA is TGTGCCAGCAGCTTAAACAGGGGAGGAGAGACCCAGTACTTC.

This clonotype was seen ten or more times. The chain links TRBV5-1 to TRBJ2-7; a weak D match, TRBD2 (5 bases). V lost 0 bases, J lost 1 base, and 20 bases lay in between. The length of the CDR3 is 18 residues. Per the germline V gene, CDR1 is SGHRS and CDR2 is YFSETQ. The CDR3 DNA reads as TGCGCCAGCAGCTTGGGTGTCAACTTCAGGACTCATTCCTACGAGCAGTACTTC. Translating it yields CASSLGVNFRTHSYEQYF.

J is TRBJ1-2 and V is TRBV6-5; no firm D call. Germline values: CDR1 MNHEY, CDR2 SVGAGI. The CDR3 runs 13 residues. Trimming cost V 7 bases and J 2 bases, with 11 bases left between them. The CDR3 protein is CASTRTPNYGYTF. CDR3 nucleotide sequence: TGTGCCAGCACGAGAACCCCCAACTATGGCTACACCTTC.